The source of this TCR beta chain is a study of shared clonotypes between healthy human individuals. Overall study context: Donors consisted of two women and three men between 18 and 49. Plates per donor: three CD4 naive, three CD4 memory, two CD8 naive, one CD8 memory. Points from the study as a whole: Among donors, clonotype sharing was expected to be affected by sequencing depth. The study found about 5% of naive CD4 clonotypes shared across four donors.

Germline CDR1 MNHEY, CDR2 SMNVEV (reference sequence). With 4 bases clipped from V and 3 bases from J, the junction kept 5 bases outside the gene matches. The CDR3 has 15 residues. Assay used: immunoSEQ multiplex PCR; TCRdb lists only in-frame clones, some missing. The sample consists of some 580,000 clones, 95% to 98% of them appearing once. As regards this clone: What it recognizes is unknown.

As defined, naive CD8 cells were CD45RO-negative and positively selected for CCR7, with terminally differentiated effector memory CD45RA+ cells excluded. This chain connects TRBV27 to TRBJ1-5; 8 nucleotides align to TRBD1. This clonotype originated in a man aged 25-45 years in good health. The source material was naive CD8+ T cells sorted from blood. This CDR3 reads CASSSQGVSNQPQHF. CDR3 in DNA: TGTGCCAGCAGTTCACAGGGGGTTTCCAATCAGCCCCAGCATTTT.